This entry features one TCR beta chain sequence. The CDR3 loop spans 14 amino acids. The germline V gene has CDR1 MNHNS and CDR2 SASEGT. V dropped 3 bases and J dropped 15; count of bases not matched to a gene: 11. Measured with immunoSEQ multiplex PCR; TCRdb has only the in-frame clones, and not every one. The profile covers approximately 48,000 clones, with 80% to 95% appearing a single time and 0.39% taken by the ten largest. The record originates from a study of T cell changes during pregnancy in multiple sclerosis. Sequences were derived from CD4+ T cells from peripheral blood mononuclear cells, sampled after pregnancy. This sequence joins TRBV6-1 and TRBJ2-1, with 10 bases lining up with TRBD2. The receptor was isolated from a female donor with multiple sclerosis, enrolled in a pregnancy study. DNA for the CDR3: TGTGCCAGCAGTGATCTCCCTAGCGGGAGCTGGCTGTTCTTC. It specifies CASSDLPSGSWLFF.